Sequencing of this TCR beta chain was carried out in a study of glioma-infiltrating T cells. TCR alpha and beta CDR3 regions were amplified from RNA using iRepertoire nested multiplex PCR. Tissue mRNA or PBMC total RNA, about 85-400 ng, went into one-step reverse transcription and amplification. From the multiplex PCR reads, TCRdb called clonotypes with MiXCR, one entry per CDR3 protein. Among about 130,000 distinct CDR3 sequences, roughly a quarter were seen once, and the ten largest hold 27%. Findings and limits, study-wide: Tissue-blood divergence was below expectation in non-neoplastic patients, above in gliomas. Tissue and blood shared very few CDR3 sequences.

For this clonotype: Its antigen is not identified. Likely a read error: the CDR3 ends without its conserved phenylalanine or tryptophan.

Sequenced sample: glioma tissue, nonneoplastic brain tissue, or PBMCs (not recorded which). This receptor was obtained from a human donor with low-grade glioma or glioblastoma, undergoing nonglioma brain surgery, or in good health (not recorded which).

The CDR3 sequence is CASSPGLAGFTDTQYS. Here the CDR3 DNA reads TGTGCCAGCTCCCCCGGACTAGCGGGCTTCACAGATACGCAGTATTCT. The chain has TRBV18 and TRBJ2-3; 11 nucleotides match TRBD2. Germline V gives CDR1 KGHSH, CDR2 LQKENI. This CDR3 is built from 16 residues. V dropped 6 bases and J dropped 2; count of bases not matched to a gene: 7.